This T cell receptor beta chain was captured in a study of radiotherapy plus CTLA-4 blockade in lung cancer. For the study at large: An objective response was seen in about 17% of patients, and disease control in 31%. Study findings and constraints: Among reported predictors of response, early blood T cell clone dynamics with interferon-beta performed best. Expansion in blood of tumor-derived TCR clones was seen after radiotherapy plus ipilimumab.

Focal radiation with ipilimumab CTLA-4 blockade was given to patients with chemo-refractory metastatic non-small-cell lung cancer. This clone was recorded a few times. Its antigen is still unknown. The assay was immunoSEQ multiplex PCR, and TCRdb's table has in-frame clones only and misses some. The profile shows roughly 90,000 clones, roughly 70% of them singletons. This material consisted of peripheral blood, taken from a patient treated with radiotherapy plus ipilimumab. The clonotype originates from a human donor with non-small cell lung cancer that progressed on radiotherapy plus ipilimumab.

CDR3 sequence reads: CASSTGQGSRETQYF. The CDR3 DNA follows: TGTGCCAGCAGTACGGGACAGGGCAGCCGGGAGACCCAGTACTTC. V usage is TRBV5-4 and J usage is TRBJ2-5, with 9 bases matching TRBD1. CDR3 length: 15 amino acids. V shed 5 bases and J 5 bases; nucleotides not matched to a gene: 10. The germline CDR1 and CDR2 sequences are SGHNT and YYREEE (reference sequence). The complete variable domain, with remaining parts taken from reference TRBV5-4 and TRBJ2-5, reads ETGVTQSPTHLIKTRGQQVTLRCSSQSGHNTVSWYQQALGQGPQFIFQYYREEENGRGNFPPRFSGLQFPNYSSELNVNALELDDSALYLCASSTGQGSRETQYFGPGTRLLVL.